These 7 T cell receptor beta chains share one sample of origin, sequenced in a study of Ad26.COV2.S vaccination and SARS-CoV-2 variants. Data came from immunoSEQ multiplex PCR; TCRdb stores just in-frame clones and leaves some out. The data hold 250,000 to 300,000 clones, with approximately 89% observed a single time. As for treatment: around 19 received Ad26.COV2.S at low or high dose, single or two shots; 5 received placebo; per-sample allocation not given. Sampling happened 63 days after the first vaccine or placebo injection. The sequenced sample was peripheral blood, obtained in a trial of Ad26.COV2.S vaccine versus placebo. These receptors originate from a person between 18 and 65 years old who received the Ad26.COV2.S COVID-19 vaccine or a placebo.

V and J are TRBV19 and TRBJ2-1; TRBD1 or TRBD2 may be the D gene (6 bases each). The CDR3 is 18 residues long. In germline, CDR1 is LNHDA, CDR2 SQIVND (reference sequence). The V gene lost 4 bases and the J gene lost 0 bases, with 19 bases spanning the gap. The CDR3: CASSRGRGVASSYNEQFF. CDR3 coding DNA: TGTGCCAGTAGTAGGGGGCGCGGGGTGGCCAGCTCCTACAATGAGCAGTTCTTC.

V usage is TRBV10-3 and J usage is TRBJ2-2, with no clear D. CDR1 and CDR2 from the germline V gene are ENHRY and SYGVKD. The CDR3 has 14 residues. The V end was cut by 2 bases, the J end by 1 base, with 5 bases between. CDR3 coding DNA: TGTGCCATCAGTGAGCAGCGGAACACCGGGGAGCTGTTTTTT. Translation gives CAISEQRNTGELFF.

This clone has just one count. The CDR3 bases are TGTGCCAGCAGCCAAGATGTGGTAGCGGATGACTCCTACGAGCAGTACTTC. This codes for CASSQDVVADDSYEQYF. J is TRBJ2-7 and V is TRBV4-2, with a possible D match to TRBD2 (6 bases). Between the trimmed V and J ends, which lost 0 bases and 0 bases, there was a span of 15 bases. Germline-derived CDR1 and CDR2 are LGHNA and YNFKEQ. The CDR3 is made up of 17 amino acids.

This chain connects TRBV2 to TRBJ2-1; no clear D. From germline, CDR1 is SNHLY and CDR2 FYNNEI. CDR3 length: 16 amino acids. V lost 0 bases, J lost 6 bases, and 15 bases lay in between. The CDR3 DNA sequence: TGTGCCAGCAGTGAAGCGCTTCTGGATTTACTCAATGAGCAGTTCTTC. Amino acid sequence: CASSEALLDLLNEQFF.

J is TRBJ1-6 and V is TRBV4-1; 8 bases line up with TRBD1. Germline V lookup: CDR1 MGHRA, CDR2 YSYEKL. With V trimmed by 5 bases and J by 5 bases, 5 bases remained unmatched. The CDR3 loop spans 15 amino acids. The CDR3 protein is CASSRLGQDNSPLHF. In DNA, the CDR3 is TGCGCCAGCAGCAGACTGGGACAGGATAATTCACCCCTCCACTTT.

This clone has a single count. The chain joins TRBV6-1 to TRBJ1-2; a possible D gene is TRBD1 (5 bases). CDR1 and CDR2 (germline): MNHNS, SASEGT. The V end lost 1 base, the J end lost 4 bases, and 10 bases lay between the germline ends. This CDR3 has 14 amino acids. CDR3 loop: CASSEDGTGYGYTF. The CDR3 DNA reads TGTGCCAGCAGTGAAGATGGGACCGGCTATGGCTACACCTTC.

The rearrangement joins TRBV18 to TRBJ1-1; D call uncertain. Germline V gives CDR1 KGHSH, CDR2 LQKENI. Trimming left V 5 bases short and J 1 base short, with 11 bases between. The CDR3 extends over 14 amino acids. The CDR3 bases are TGTGCCAGCTCAACCTCCGGAACGAACACTGAAGCTTTCTTT. Translated, it gives CASSTSGTNTEAFF.